A selection of T cell receptor beta chains follows, all from one sample in a study of T cell responses to AZD1222 COVID-19 vaccine. TCRdb's copy holds only in-frame clones and misses some; the assay was immunoSEQ multiplex PCR. Counted here are around 100,000 clones, approximately 86% occurring once; the ten biggest clones make up 6.3%. The source was peripheral blood, collected on day 0 of AZD1222 vaccination. The receptors come from an adult in good health. Both conserved end residues are part of each CDR3. The D gene is left open where the match is weak.

J,D,V,CDR3
TRBJ2-5,TRBD1,TRBV5-5,CASGYRGRETQYF
TRBJ2-1,TRBD2,TRBV4-3,CASSQDRLAGIEQFF
TRBJ2-3,TRBD1,TRBV6-4,CASSETGGRTDTQYF
TRBJ2-2,.,TRBV14,CASAQLRGASGELFF
TRBJ2-5,.,TRBV30,CAWCPSSQETQYF
TRBJ2-1,.,TRBV5-1,CASSLGSGTLISNEQFF
TRBJ1-5,TRBD1,TRBV3-1/TRBV3-2,CASSRQGASQPQHF
TRBJ1-1,TRBD1,TRBV4-2,CASSPGDRGYTEAFF
TRBJ1-1,.,TRBV20-1,CSARNPTDRGF
TRBJ2-7,TRBD1,TRBV3-1/TRBV3-2,CASSQDLTGTAPLGQSSYEQYF
TRBJ1-5,.,TRBV6-1,CASSDRNSNQPQHF
TRBJ2-3,TRBD1,TRBV5-5,CASSLVAGQGTDTQYF
TRBJ2-1,.,TRBV6-6,CASSSGGNNEQFF
TRBJ2-7,.,TRBV21-1,CASSNSLAGVYEQYF
TRBJ1-5,.,TRBV19,CASSLGWQPQHF
TRBJ2-7,.,TRBV11-3,CASSLYWTPSLYEQYF
TRBJ1-2,TRBD1,TRBV5-5,CASSVGTERGANTF
TRBJ2-5,TRBD2,TRBV3-1/TRBV3-2,CASSQGGGKETQYF
TRBJ2-2,TRBD1,TRBV27,CASSFGQGGLFF
TRBJ2-5,TRBD1,TRBV5-1,CASSSTGASTETQYF
TRBJ2-1,TRBD2,TRBV3-1/TRBV3-2,CASSLSGGAGDEQFF
TRBJ2-7,.,TRBV12-3/TRBV12-4,CASSLGSYEQYF
TRBJ2-5,.,TRBV18,CASSQGGGQETQYF
TRBJ2-1,TRBD1,TRBV24-1,CATSDADRANEQFF
TRBJ2-7,.,TRBV5-4,CASSGDPGDEQYF
TRBJ2-3,TRBD1,TRBV7-9,CASSSGQGVDTQYF
TRBJ2-2,.,TRBV4-3,CASSGEVRTGELFF
TRBJ1-4,.,TRBV11-2,CASSPVGQGRDEKLFF
TRBJ1-1,TRBD1,TRBV7-2,CASRSSGGSEAFF
TRBJ2-3,.,TRBV5-6,CASSLMAATQYF
TRBJ2-7,TRBD2,TRBV6-5,CASRGLAEYEQYF
TRBJ2-3,.,TRBV30,CAYISRSTDTQYF
TRBJ2-5,.,TRBV6-2/TRBV6-3,CASSFQETQYF
TRBJ2-3,.,TRBV20-1,CSASLVTDTQYF
TRBJ2-1,TRBD2,TRBV19,CARGGVLAGFSYNEQFF
TRBJ2-2,.,TRBV7-2,CASSLHTPFPGELFF
TRBJ2-4,.,TRBV14,CASSRTVPLAKNIQYF
TRBJ1-2,TRBD1,TRBV30,CAWSTGGNYGYTF
TRBJ2-1,.,TRBV29-1,CSVVQGLTLWNEQFF
TRBJ1-3,TRBD1,TRBV16,CASSQGTGGAGNTIYF
TRBJ1-1,TRBD1,TRBV11-1,CASSLRTGGFEAFF
TRBJ2-1,TRBD1,TRBV6-5,CASKTGDRDHNEQFF
TRBJ1-3,TRBD1,TRBV2,CASRDRAGNTIYF
TRBJ2-2,.,TRBV7-9,CASSLGLGELFF